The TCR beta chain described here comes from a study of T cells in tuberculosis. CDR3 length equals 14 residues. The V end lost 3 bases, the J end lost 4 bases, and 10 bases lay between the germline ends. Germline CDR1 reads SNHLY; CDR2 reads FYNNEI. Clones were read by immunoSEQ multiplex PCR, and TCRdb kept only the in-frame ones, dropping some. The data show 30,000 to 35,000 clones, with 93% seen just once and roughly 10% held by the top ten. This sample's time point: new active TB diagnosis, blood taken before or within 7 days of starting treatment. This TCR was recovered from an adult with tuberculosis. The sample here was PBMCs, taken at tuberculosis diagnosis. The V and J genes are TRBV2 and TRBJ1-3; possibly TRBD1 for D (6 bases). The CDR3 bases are TGTGCCAGCAGTGATAGGACAGCCGGAAACACCATATATTTT. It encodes CASSDRTAGNTIYF.